The 10 T cell receptor beta chains presented below share a single source sample, sequenced in a study of T cell repertoires in cytomegalovirus infection. These receptors have no known antigen. TCRdb passed the reads through MiXCR, listing each CDR3 protein once. The sample has some 920,000 distinct CDR3 sequences, roughly 30% seen once. The sample here was cultured CD8+ T cells from PBMCs, taken from culture after CMV antigen stimulation. The source of these receptors is a human donor in good health (CMV status not recorded). Some clones in this sample may be carry-over from other donors' samples.

The gene calls are TRBV5-5 and TRBJ1-1, with D perhaps matching TRBD1 (5 bases). The CDR3 has 14 residues. The germline CDR1 and CDR2 sequences are SGHKS and YYEKEE (reference sequence). Deletions cut 0 bases from V and 7 bases from J, with 13 bases between. This CDR3 is CASSLARATNEAFF. As DNA, the CDR3 is TGTGCCAGCAGCTTGGCCAGGGCGACAAATGAAGCTTTCTTT.

The table lists this clonotype with many counts. This chain connects TRBV7-6 to TRBJ1-1; unclear D gene. From germline, CDR1 is SGHVS and CDR2 FNYEAQ. This CDR3 is built from 13 residues. V lost 1 base to trimming and J lost 7 bases, with 10 bases between them. CDR3 region: CASSLGEANEAFF. The CDR3 DNA is TGTGCCAGCAGCTTAGGGGAGGCGAATGAAGCTTTCTTT.

Only a few counts were recorded for this clonotype. The chain has TRBV6-1 and TRBJ1-1; D is unclear. The germline gives CDR1 MNHNS, CDR2 SASEGT. The CDR3 runs 14 residues. The ends were cut back, 5 bases at V and 1 base at J, with 11 bases in the middle. The CDR3 spells CASSTVPGNTEAFF. As DNA, the CDR3 is TGTGCCAGCAGTACCGTGCCCGGGAACACTGAAGCTTTCTTT.

The chain has TRBV28 and TRBJ2-7; possible D gene TRBD1, 6 bases. Trimming shortened V by 7 bases and J by 4 bases, and 17 bases separated the two germline ends. Germline V CDR1 and CDR2: MDHEN, SYDVKM. CDR3 length equals 14 residues. The CDR3 DNA sequence: TGTGCCAGCACCTCTCGGGACAAGAGATACGAGCAGTACGTC. It is translated as CASTSRDKRYEQYV.

Ten or more counts support this clonotype. CDR3: CASSPDWSSYNSPLHF. The CDR3 region has the DNA TGCGCCAGCAGCCCGGACTGGAGCTCCTATAATTCACCCCTCCACTTT. The chain is built from TRBV4-1 and TRBJ1-6; D uncertain. V lost 4 bases and J 0 bases, leaving 10 bases between the germline ends. The CDR3 is 16 amino acids. In germline, CDR1 is MGHRA, CDR2 YSYEKL.

V gene TRBV5-6 combines with J gene TRBJ2-7; no firm D call. This CDR3 comprises 13 residues. CDR1 and CDR2 (germline): SGHDT, YYEEEE. V dropped 1 base and J dropped 2 bases, with 7 bases sitting between them. The CDR3 DNA is TGTGCCAGCAGCTTGCGAACCACCTACGAGCAGTACGTC. This codes for CASSLRTTYEQYV.

The rearrangement joins TRBV6-2 or TRBV6-3 to TRBJ2-2; 9 bases align to TRBD1. V was pared by 6 bases and J by 3 bases, with 11 bases of the junction left unmatched. CDR1 is MNHEY, CDR2 SVGEGT, per germline. This CDR3 comprises 17 residues. Here the CDR3 reads CASRARPRTGDTGELFF. In DNA form, the CDR3 reads TGTGCCAGCAGGGCCCGCCCCCGGACAGGGGACACCGGGGAGCTGTTTTTT.

The sample holds a few counts of this clonotype. The chain carries TRBV6-1 and TRBJ1-1, with 7 bases aligning to TRBD1. V trimming: 5 bases; J trimming: 3 bases; junction bases outside the gene matches: 9. Germline V gene lookup returns CDR1 MNHNS and CDR2 SASEGT. CDR3 length: 15 residues. CDR3 region: CASSIHRGIDTEAFF. CDR3 in DNA: TGTGCCAGCAGTATTCACAGGGGAATCGACACTGAAGCTTTCTTT.

This clonotype appeared a few times. This rearrangement joins TRBV7-8 to TRBJ2-5, with TRBD2 matching over 10 bases. The junction had 7 bases not matched to a gene; V was cut back by 3 bases and J by 3 bases. This CDR3 is 16 amino acids long. The germline CDR1 and CDR2 sequences are SGHVS and FQNEAQ. The CDR3 reads CASSFFGTSGEETQYF. CDR3 coding DNA: TGTGCCAGCAGCTTTTTCGGCACTAGCGGGGAAGAGACCCAGTACTTC.

V is TRBV7-9 and J is TRBJ2-1; TRBD2 matches at 9 bases. J was trimmed by 2 bases and V by 6 bases; bases with no gene match: 8. The CDR3 consists of 16 residues. Germline CDR1 and CDR2: SEHNR and FQNEAQ (reference sequence). DNA for the CDR3: TGTGCCAGCAGTCAGGGGGGCGGGGGGGCCTACAATGAGCAGTTCTTC. This gives the protein CASSQGGGGAYNEQFF. The variable domain in full, completed from reference TRBV7-9 and TRBJ2-1, reads DTGVSQNPRHKITKRGQNVTFRCDPISEHNRLYWYRQTLGQGPEFLTYFQNEAQLEKSRLLSDRFSAERPKGSFSTLEIQRTEQGDSAMYLCASSQGGGGAYNEQFFGPGTRLTVL.